Presented here are 14 T cell receptor beta chains from one specimen sequenced in a study of cytomegalovirus exposure and HLA in healthy donors (dated by TCRdb to about 2017). The method behind the library was the immunoSEQ multiplex PCR assay. For the multiplex PCR, a mixture combining 60 forward primers for TCR Vbeta segments and 13 reverse primers for TCR Jbeta segments was used. TCRdb stores this immuneACCESS table with in-frame sequences only. Part of the clones is absent; in the studies checked, under half of the shortfall reflects unresolved V genes, and no reason is known for the rest. This sample comprises some 78,000 clones, 80% of them detected only once. Of the sample, approximately 31% is held by the ten largest clones. Sequenced: PBMCs. Receptor source: a middle-aged man in good health and CMV-seropositive.

A single count supports this clone. The chain couples TRBV30 to TRBJ1-1, with D possibly matching TRBD1 (5 bases). There are 15 residues in the CDR3. Germline loops: CDR1 GTSNPN, CDR2 SVGIG (reference sequence). The V end was cut by 0 bases, the J end by 0 bases, with 11 bases between. For the CDR3, the DNA is TGTGCCTGGAGTGTTTCTTCGGACATGAACACTGAAGCTTTCTTT. Its protein is CAWSVSSDMNTEAFF.

This chain uses TRBV2 with TRBJ2-7; 7 bases align to TRBD2. CDR3 size: 15 residues. After removal of 6 bases from V and 3 bases from J, the junction contained 11 bases not matched to a gene. CDR1 is SNHLY and CDR2 is FYNNEI in the germline V gene. This chain's CDR3 is CASSSGTPGFYEQYF. The CDR3, as DNA: TGTGCCAGCAGCAGCGGGACTCCGGGATTCTACGAGCAGTACTTC.

The V call is TRBV4-1, the J call TRBJ2-3; D is perhaps TRBD2 (5 bases). CDR3 size: 14 residues. V was clipped by 1 base and J by 5 bases, with 10 bases between them. CDR1 and CDR2 (germline): MGHRA, YSYEKL. The CDR3 DNA sequence: TGCGCCAGCAGCCAAGCTACTAGAGAAGATACGCAGTATTTT. This gives the protein CASSQATREDTQYF.

The gene calls are TRBV4-1 and TRBJ2-7, with 8 bases that match TRBD2. This CDR3 contains 15 residues. Per the germline V gene, CDR1 is MGHRA and CDR2 is YSYEKL. The V segment lost 1 base and the J segment 3 bases; nucleotides outside the gene matches: 5. CDR3 bases: TGCGCCAGCAGCCAAGTATTACTAGCGGACTACGAGCAGTACTTC. It encodes CASSQVLLADYEQYF.

The chain is built from TRBV5-6 and TRBJ1-1, with D perhaps TRBD1 (6 bases). Germline-derived CDR1 and CDR2 are SGHDT and YYEEEE. Trimming removed 7 bases at V and 1 base at J, with 14 bases between. CDR3 size: 14 residues. The chain's CDR3 is CASAGAVGNTEAFF. The CDR3 DNA sequence: TGTGCCAGCGCGGGGGCAGTCGGGAACACTGAAGCTTTCTTT.

The V gene is TRBV7-9, the J gene TRBJ1-2, with D perhaps TRBD1 (5 bases). There are 14 residues in the CDR3. Germline V gives CDR1 SEHNR, CDR2 FQNEAQ (reference sequence). Trimming removed 0 bases from V and 4 bases from J, with 9 bases in between. The CDR3 spells CASSLATTAYGYTF. In nucleotides, the CDR3 is TGTGCCAGCAGCTTAGCTACGACAGCCTATGGCTACACCTTC. The whole variable domain, remainder taken from reference TRBV7-9 and TRBJ1-2, is DTGVSQNPRHKITKRGQNVTFRCDPISEHNRLYWYRQTLGQGPEFLTYFQNEAQLEKSRLLSDRFSAERPKGSFSTLEIQRTEQGDSAMYLCASSLATTAYGYTFGSGTRLTVV.

As DNA, the CDR3 is TGCGCCAGCAGCTTGGGTGCGGCGGGGGATACGCAGTATTTT. This translates into CASSLGAAGDTQYF. The chain joins TRBV5-1 to TRBJ2-3, with D possibly TRBD2 on 6 matching bases. This CDR3 comprises 14 residues. The germline gives CDR1 SGHRS, CDR2 YFSETQ. The ends were cut back, 0 bases at V and 6 bases at J, with 11 bases in the middle.

In its sample, this clone was seen a few times. The CDR3 DNA is TGTGCCAGCAGCTTAGGGACAGGGGGCACAGATACGCAGTATTTT. Translated, it gives CASSLGTGGTDTQYF. V gene TRBV11-2 combines with J gene TRBJ2-3, with 9 bases identical to TRBD1. This CDR3 has 15 residues. V shed 1 base and J 1 base; nucleotides not matched to a gene: 0. Germline CDR1 and CDR2: SGHAT and FQNNGV.

The chain recombines TRBV5-1 with TRBJ1-1, with D unclear. V lost 4 bases, J lost 1 base, and 14 bases lay in between. The CDR3 totals 15 residues. Germline CDR1 SGHRS, CDR2 YFSETQ. The CDR3 here is CASSPRTGSNTEAFF. As DNA, the CDR3 is TGCGCCAGCAGCCCAAGGACGGGGTCGAACACTGAAGCTTTCTTT.

The chain joins TRBV6-1 to TRBJ2-7; D is undetermined. CDR3 length equals 11 residues. The V gene lost 6 bases and the J gene lost 6 bases, with 9 bases spanning the gap. Germline V CDR1 and CDR2: MNHNS, SASEGT. CDR3 nucleotide sequence: TGTGCCAGCAGCCTTATGAGCGAGCAGTACTTC. It encodes CASSLMSEQYF.

The rearrangement joins TRBV11-2 to TRBJ2-7, with unresolved D. The V gene's germline CDR1 is SGHAT and CDR2 FQNNGV. V was pared by 2 bases and J by 0 bases, with 11 bases between. The length of the CDR3 is 15 residues. Written as DNA, the CDR3 is TGTGCCAGCAGCTTACTGCCTGACACCTCCTACGAGCAGTACTTC. It yields the protein CASSLLPDTSYEQYF.

The rearrangement links TRBV23-1 to TRBJ1-1; D uncertain. TRBV23-1 falls under the ORF class, with uncertain function. Trimming cost V 0 bases and J 1 base, with 9 bases left between them. CDR3 size: 15 residues. CDR3 sequence: CASSQSTGRNTEAFF. CDR3 nucleotide sequence: TGCGCCAGCAGTCAATCGACTGGCAGGAACACTGAAGCTTTCTTT.

The gene calls are TRBV5-4 and TRBJ2-3; 8 nucleotides align to TRBD2. Germline V gives CDR1 SGHNT, CDR2 YYREEE (reference sequence). The CDR3 runs 16 residues. V shed 0 bases and J 4 bases; nucleotides not matched to a gene: 7. The CDR3 region is CASSLDGREMADTQYF. The CDR3 DNA reads TGTGCCAGCAGCTTGGACGGGAGGGAGATGGCAGATACGCAGTATTTT. Full variable domain (outside the CDR3, taken from reference TRBV5-4 and TRBJ2-3): ETGVTQSPTHLIKTRGQQVTLRCSSQSGHNTVSWYQQALGQGPQFIFQYYREEENGRGNFPPRFSGLQFPNYSSELNVNALELDDSALYLCASSLDGREMADTQYFGPGTRLTVL.

As DNA, the CDR3 is TGTGCCAGCAGTGAACTAACAGGCGCCCATGTGGGCTACACCTTC. This gives the protein CASSELTGAHVGYTF. This chain joins TRBV2 and TRBJ1-2; D perhaps matches TRBD1 (5 bases). CDR1 is SNHLY, CDR2 FYNNEI, per germline. The CDR3 spans 15 residues. Between the trimmed V and J ends, which lost 2 bases and 8 bases, there was a span of 18 bases.